This T cell receptor beta chain was recorded in a study of T cell repertoires in cytomegalovirus infection (dated by TCRdb to the late 2010s). Study-level background: Donor HLA type was relevant to the analysis, as public TCR beta signatures indicated carriage of CMV infection together with the matching HLA type.

Regarding this clonotype: Its recognized antigen is unknown. Base qualities are missing; no much larger clone stands one base away.

Between the V and J ends, shortened by 2 bases and 1 base respectively, the junction contains 8 bases. CDR1 and CDR2 were assigned from the germline V gene as KGHSH and LQKENI. The CDR3 runs 14 residues from the cysteine to the phenylalanine. Of all the DNA, just the CDR3 is kept, 42 bases in frame from base 1. Sequenced using an Illumina HiSeq 1500. TCRdb applied fastp at Q25 and MiXCR to the public reads, then kept only in-frame beta chains. Rows merge per CDR3 protein into single entries with the most common DNA and genes. The sample has about 360,000 distinct CDR3 sequences on record, around a sixth of them singletons. The ten largest make up approximately 10% of the sample. Study-wide conclusions, independent of this receptor: In both this cohort and an independent cohort of 352 donors, the cumulative frequency of public TCR beta family members distinguished carriers of CMV infection plus the relevant HLA type. The ex vivo response was dominated by HLA-C-restricted CMV-specific TCR beta clonotypes, which also provided the single most frequent clonotype in two of eight donors.

The sequenced sample was PBMCs. The chain employs TRBV18 and TRBJ1-2; too little of a D gene remains to name it. This sequence originates from a human donor in good health (CMV status not recorded). Some clones in this sample may be carry-over from other donors' samples. At the DNA level, the sequence is TGTGCCAGCTCACCAATGCAGGATAACTATGGCTACACCTTC. Translated, this gives CASSPMQDNYGYTF.